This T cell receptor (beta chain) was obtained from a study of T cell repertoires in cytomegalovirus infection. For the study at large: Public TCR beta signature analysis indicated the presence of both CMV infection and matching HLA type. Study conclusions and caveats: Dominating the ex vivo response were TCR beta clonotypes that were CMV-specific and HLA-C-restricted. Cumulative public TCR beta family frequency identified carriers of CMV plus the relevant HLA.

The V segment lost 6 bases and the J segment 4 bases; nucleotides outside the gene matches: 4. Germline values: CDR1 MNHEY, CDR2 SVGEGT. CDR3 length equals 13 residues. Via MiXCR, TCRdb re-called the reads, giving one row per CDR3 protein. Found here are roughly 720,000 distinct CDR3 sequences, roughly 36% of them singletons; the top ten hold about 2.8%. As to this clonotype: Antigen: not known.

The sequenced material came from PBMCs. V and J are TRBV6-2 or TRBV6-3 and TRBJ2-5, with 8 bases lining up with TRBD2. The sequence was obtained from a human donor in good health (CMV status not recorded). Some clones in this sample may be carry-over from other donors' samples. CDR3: CASSRAGVETQYF. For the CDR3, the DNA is TGTGCCAGCAGCAGAGCGGGGGTAGAGACCCAGTACTTC.